Sequencing of this TCR beta chain was carried out in a study of regulatory T cells in long-lasting Graves disease. Both iRepertoire HTBI primers and Arm-PCR of CDR3 regions were used to build the TCR beta libraries. TCRdb reprocessed the multiplex PCR reads with MiXCR, giving one entry per CDR3 protein. The repertoire includes more than 350,000 distinct CDR3 sequences, 14% to 15% of them detected once, and 16% sits in the top ten. V gave up 4 bases and J gave up 5 bases, with 13 bases separating them. CDR3 length: 13 residues. Germline V lookup: CDR1 SGDLS, CDR2 YYNGEE. This sample's time point: newly diagnosed GD, antithyroid drugs for less than 3 months. Preparation of the TCR library used RNA extracted from PBMCs. Separately, the same data were catalogued under a study of T cells in Graves' hyperthyroidism and ophthalmopathy.

This receptor was obtained from a woman aged 30 to 39 with Graves disease. The source material was peripheral blood mononuclear cells (PBMCs), sampled at new diagnosis, from a patient treated with antithyroid drugs. The chain links TRBV9 to TRBJ2-7; D is uncertain. The CDR3 nucleotides read TGTGCCAGCAGCCCCCGTTTTAGTGACGAGCAGTACTTC. It specifies CASSPRFSDEQYF. The whole variable domain, filled in from reference TRBV9 and TRBJ2-7, reads DSGVTQTPKHLITATGQRVTLRCSPRSGDLSVYWYQQSLDQGLQFLIQYYNGEERAKGNILERFSAQQFPDLHSELNLSSLELGDSALYFCASSPRFSDEQYFGPGTRLTVT.